This is a list of T cell receptor beta chains from one sample in a study of CD8 T cells in ankylosing spondylitis. One entry per CDR3 protein results from TCRdb running MiXCR on the 5' RACE reads. The data show some 250,000 distinct CDR3 sequences, more than 20% seen once. The sequenced material came from blood, either unsorted or a sorted T cell fraction (not recorded which). Receptors originate from a male donor with ankylosing spondylitis or in good health (not recorded which). CDR3s include the opening cysteine and the closing phenylalanine or tryptophan. The D gene is left open where the match is weak. Expanded clones are given a class, and other clones once, few, many or no size at all.

abundance	j_gene	v_gene	d_gene	CDR3aa	CDR3nt
NA	TRBJ1-1	TRBV25-1	NA	CASSEPDTVPNTEAFF	TGTGCCAGCAGTGAACCGGACACAGTCCCGAACACTGAAGCTTTCTTT
NA	TRBJ2-2	TRBV6-1	TRBD2	CASSPTSGGGTGELFF	TGTGCCAGCAGCCCGACTAGCGGGGGGGGGACCGGGGAGCTGTTTTTT
few	TRBJ2-5	TRBV24-1	TRBD1	CANGTGYKRTQYF	TGTGCCAATGGGACAGGGTACAAGAGAACCCAGTACTTC
many	TRBJ2-2	TRBV4-2	TRBD2	CASSQEGPGGLAGGHTGELFF	TGTGCCAGCAGCCAAGAGGGGCCAGGAGGACTAGCGGGGGGACACACCGGGGAGCTGTTTTTT
NA	TRBJ1-4	TRBV12-3/TRBV12-4	NA	CASSLGGKLFF	TGTGCCAGCAGTTTAGGGGGAAAACTGTTTTTT
few	TRBJ2-3	TRBV24-1	TRBD1	CATSDRQGSPPDTQYF	TGTGCCACCAGTGATCGACAGGGATCCCCGCCAGATACGCAGTATTTT
NA	TRBJ1-4	TRBV20-1	NA	CSAREADYNEKLFF	TGCAGTGCTAGAGAGGCGGACTATAATGAAAAACTGTTTTTT
few	TRBJ2-7	TRBV10-3	NA	CAIGLTRGPNYEQYF	TGTGCCATCGGCCTTACGCGGGGGCCGAACTACGAGCAGTACTTC
few	TRBJ2-3	TRBV10-3	NA	CAISPKKGVIDTQYF	TGTGCCATCAGTCCTAAGAAGGGGGTTATCGATACGCAGTATTTT
few	TRBJ2-1	TRBV19	TRBD2	CASSNQRGAEQFF	TGTGCCAGTAGTAACCAGCGGGGGGCCGAGCAGTTCTTC
many	TRBJ2-2	TRBV7-2	NA	CASSEGAHGELFF	TGTGCCAGCAGCGAAGGCGCGCACGGGGAGCTGTTTTTT
many	TRBJ2-6	TRBV6-2/TRBV6-3	NA	CASISQVQLSGANVLTF	TGTGCCAGCATTTCACAGGTACAACTCTCTGGGGCCAACGTCCTGACTTTC
few	TRBJ2-5	TRBV25-1	TRBD2	CASRRGGASETQYF	TGTGCCAGCAGGCGCGGGGGGGCTTCGGAGACCCAGTACTTC
NA	TRBJ1-6	TRBV5-4	NA	CASSLDGSSPLHF	TGTGCCAGCAGCTTGGATGGTTCTTCACCCCTCCACTTT
NA	TRBJ2-7	TRBV10-3	NA	CAISGPVGEQYF	TGTGCCATCAGTGGGCCGGTCGGGGAGCAGTACTTC
NA	TRBJ2-3	TRBV11-2	TRBD2	CASSLRGGTSGTDTQYF	TGTGCCAGCAGCTTAAGAGGGGGGACTAGCGGCACAGATACGCAGTATTTT
NA	TRBJ1-2	TRBV20-1	TRBD1	CSANQRTGSYYYGYTF	TGCAGTGCCAATCAACGGACAGGGTCTTATTACTATGGCTACACCTTC
many	TRBJ1-1	TRBV6-1	NA	CASRPTVNTEAFF	TGTGCCAGCAGACCGACAGTGAACACTGAAGCTTTCTTT
NA	TRBJ2-7	TRBV11-2	NA	CASSLDRRGLYEQYF	TGTGCCAGCAGCTTAGATAGGAGGGGACTCTACGAGCAGTACTTC
many	TRBJ2-7	TRBV20-1	TRBD2	CSARATTSANEQYF	TGCAGTGCTAGAGCCACGACTAGCGCAAACGAGCAGTACTTC
few	TRBJ2-7	TRBV20-1	TRBD1	CSAKSGTGSNEQYF	TGCAGTGCAAAATCCGGGACAGGGTCCAACGAGCAGTACTTC
few	TRBJ1-2	TRBV12-3/TRBV12-4	TRBD1	CASTPTGRKGYTF	TGTGCCAGCACCCCGACAGGGAGGAAAGGCTACACCTTC
NA	TRBJ1-4	TRBV12-3/TRBV12-4	TRBD1	CASSQGTGGNEKLFF	TGTGCCAGCAGCCAGGGGACAGGGGGCAATGAAAAACTGTTTTTT
few	TRBJ2-3	TRBV29-1	TRBD2	CSVVLAGVTDTQYF	TGCAGCGTTGTACTAGCGGGGGTCACAGATACGCAGTATTTT
many	TRBJ2-3	TRBV11-2	NA	CASSLLGFGDTQYF	TGTGCCAGCAGTCTACTAGGATTCGGAGATACGCAGTATTTT
once	TRBJ2-3	TRBV10-1	TRBD1	CASSDTGGSTDTQYF	TGCGCCAGCAGCGATACAGGGGGCTCCACAGATACGCAGTATTTT
few	TRBJ2-1	TRBV12-3/TRBV12-4	NA	CASSSSGYNEQFF	TGTGCCAGCAGTTCGAGCGGCTACAATGAGCAGTTCTTC
few	TRBJ2-1	TRBV20-1	TRBD2	CSARPGGTYNEQFF	TGCAGTGCTAGACCGGGGGGGACCTACAATGAGCAGTTCTTC
NA	TRBJ2-7	TRBV10-1	NA	CASSGSSYEQYF	TGCGCCAGCAGTGGGAGCTCCTACGAGCAGTACTTC